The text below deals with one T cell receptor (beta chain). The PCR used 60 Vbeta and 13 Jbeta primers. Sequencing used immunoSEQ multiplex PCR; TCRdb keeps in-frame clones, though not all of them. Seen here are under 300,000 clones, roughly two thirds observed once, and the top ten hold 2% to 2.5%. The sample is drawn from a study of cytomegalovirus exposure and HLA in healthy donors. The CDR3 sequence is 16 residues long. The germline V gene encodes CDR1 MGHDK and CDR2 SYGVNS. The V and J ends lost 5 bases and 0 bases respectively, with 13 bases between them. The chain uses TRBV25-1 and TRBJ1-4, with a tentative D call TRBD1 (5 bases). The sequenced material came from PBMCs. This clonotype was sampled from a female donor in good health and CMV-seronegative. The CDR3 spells CASSPQESATNEKLFF. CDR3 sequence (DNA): TGTGCCAGCAGTCCACAGGAGAGTGCAACTAATGAAAAACTGTTTTTT.